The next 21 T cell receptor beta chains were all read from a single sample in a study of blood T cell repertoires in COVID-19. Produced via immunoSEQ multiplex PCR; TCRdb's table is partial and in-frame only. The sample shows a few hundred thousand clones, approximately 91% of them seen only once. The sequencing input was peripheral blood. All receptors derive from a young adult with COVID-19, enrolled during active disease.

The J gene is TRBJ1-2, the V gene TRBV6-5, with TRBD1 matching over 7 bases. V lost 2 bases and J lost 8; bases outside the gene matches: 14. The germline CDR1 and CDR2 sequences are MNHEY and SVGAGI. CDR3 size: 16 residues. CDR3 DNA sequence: TGTGCCAGCAGTTACAGGGAGACAGGGTACCCTGGAGGCTACACCTTC. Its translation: CASSYRETGYPGGYTF.

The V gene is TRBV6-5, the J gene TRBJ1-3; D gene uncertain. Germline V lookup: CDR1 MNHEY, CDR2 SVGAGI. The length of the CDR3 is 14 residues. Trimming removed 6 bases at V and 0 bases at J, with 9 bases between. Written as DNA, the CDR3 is TGTGCCAGCAGCGCAGGATACTCTGGAAACACCATATATTTT. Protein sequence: CASSAGYSGNTIYF.

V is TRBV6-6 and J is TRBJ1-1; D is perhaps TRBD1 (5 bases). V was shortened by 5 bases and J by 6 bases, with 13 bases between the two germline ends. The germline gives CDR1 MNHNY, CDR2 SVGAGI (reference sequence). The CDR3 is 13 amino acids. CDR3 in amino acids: CASSGNRFSEAFF. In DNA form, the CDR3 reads TGTGCCAGCAGTGGTAACAGGTTCTCTGAAGCTTTCTTT.

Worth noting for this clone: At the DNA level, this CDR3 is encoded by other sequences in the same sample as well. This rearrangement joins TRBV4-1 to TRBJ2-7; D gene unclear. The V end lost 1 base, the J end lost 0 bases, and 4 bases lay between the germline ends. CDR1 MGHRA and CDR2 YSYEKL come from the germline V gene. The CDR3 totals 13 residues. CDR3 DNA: TGCGCCAGCAGCCAAGCATCCTCCTACGAGCAGTACTTC. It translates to CASSQASSYEQYF.

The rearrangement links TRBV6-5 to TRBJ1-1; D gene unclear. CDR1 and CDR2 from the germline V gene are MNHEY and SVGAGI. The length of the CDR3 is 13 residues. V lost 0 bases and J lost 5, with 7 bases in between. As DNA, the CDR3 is TGTGCCAGCAGTTACTCGACGGGGACTGAAGCTTTCTTT. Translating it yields CASSYSTGTEAFF.

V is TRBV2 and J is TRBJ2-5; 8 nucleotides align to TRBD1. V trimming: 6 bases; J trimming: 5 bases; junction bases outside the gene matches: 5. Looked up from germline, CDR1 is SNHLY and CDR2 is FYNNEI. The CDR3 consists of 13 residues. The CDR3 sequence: CASSQGAGETQYF. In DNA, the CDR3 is TGTGCCAGCAGCCAGGGGGCCGGTGAGACCCAGTACTTC.

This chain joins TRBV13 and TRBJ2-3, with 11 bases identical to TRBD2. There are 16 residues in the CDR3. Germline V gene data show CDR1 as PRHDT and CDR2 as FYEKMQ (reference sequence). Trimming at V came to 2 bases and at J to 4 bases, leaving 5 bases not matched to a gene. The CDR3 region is CASSLLGTSGPDTQYF. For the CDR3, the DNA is TGTGCCAGCAGCTTACTAGGGACTAGCGGCCCAGATACGCAGTATTTT.

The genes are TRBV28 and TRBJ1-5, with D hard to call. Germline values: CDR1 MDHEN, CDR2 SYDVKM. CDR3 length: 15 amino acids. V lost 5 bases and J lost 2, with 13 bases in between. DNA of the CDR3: TGTGCCAGCAGTCCCTTCCGCGGGGGCAATCAGCCCCAGCATTTT. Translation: CASSPFRGGNQPQHF.

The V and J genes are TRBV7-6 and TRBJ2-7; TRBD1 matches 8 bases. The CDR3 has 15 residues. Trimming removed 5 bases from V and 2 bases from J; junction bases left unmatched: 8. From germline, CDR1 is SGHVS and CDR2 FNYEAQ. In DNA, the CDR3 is TGTGCCAGCAGCGCTGCACGGGACAGGACCTACGAGCAGTACTTC. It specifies CASSAARDRTYEQYF.

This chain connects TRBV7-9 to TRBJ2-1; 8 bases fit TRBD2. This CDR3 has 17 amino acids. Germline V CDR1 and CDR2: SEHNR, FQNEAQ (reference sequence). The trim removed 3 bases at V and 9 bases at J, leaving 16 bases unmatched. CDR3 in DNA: TGTGCCAGCAGCTTTTGGGCGGGAGGATACCACACGGGTGAGCAGTTCTTC. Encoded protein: CASSFWAGGYHTGEQFF. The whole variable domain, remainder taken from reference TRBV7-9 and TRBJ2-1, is DTGVSQNPRHKITKRGQNVTFRCDPISEHNRLYWYRQTLGQGPEFLTYFQNEAQLEKSRLLSDRFSAERPKGSFSTLEIQRTEQGDSAMYLCASSFWAGGYHTGEQFFGPGTRLTVL.

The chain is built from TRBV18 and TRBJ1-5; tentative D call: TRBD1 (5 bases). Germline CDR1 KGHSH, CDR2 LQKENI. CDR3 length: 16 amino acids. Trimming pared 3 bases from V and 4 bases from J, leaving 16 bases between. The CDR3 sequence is CASSPVGGGENQPQHF. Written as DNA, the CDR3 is TGTGCCAGCTCACCTGTCGGGGGAGGGGAGAATCAGCCCCAGCATTTT.

The CDR3 nucleotides read TGTGCCAGCAGTCAGGGGGCGAATTACAATGAGCAGTTCTTC. Translating it yields CASSQGANYNEQFF. The V gene is TRBV5-4, the J gene TRBJ2-1; TRBD1 agrees at 8 bases. Per the germline V gene, CDR1 is SGHNT and CDR2 is YYREEE (reference sequence). CDR3 length equals 14 residues. The junction had 5 bases not matched to a gene; V was cut back by 5 bases and J by 4 bases.

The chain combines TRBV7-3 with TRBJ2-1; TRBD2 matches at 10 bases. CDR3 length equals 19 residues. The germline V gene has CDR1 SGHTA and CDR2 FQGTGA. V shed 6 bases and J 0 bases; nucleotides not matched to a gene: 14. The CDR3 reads CASRSPGLASTYSYNEQFF. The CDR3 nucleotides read TGTGCCAGCAGGAGTCCGGGACTAGCGTCGACTTACTCCTACAATGAGCAGTTCTTC.

The CDR3 DNA is TGTGCCAGCAGAAAGGGACAGGATCTAAATGAGCAGTTCTTC. It is translated as CASRKGQDLNEQFF. The rearrangement links TRBV6-5 to TRBJ2-1; 8 nucleotides line up with TRBD1. Unmatched junction bases numbered 8, after V lost 6 bases and J lost 7 bases. CDR1 MNHEY and CDR2 SVGAGI come from the germline V gene. This CDR3 contains 14 residues.

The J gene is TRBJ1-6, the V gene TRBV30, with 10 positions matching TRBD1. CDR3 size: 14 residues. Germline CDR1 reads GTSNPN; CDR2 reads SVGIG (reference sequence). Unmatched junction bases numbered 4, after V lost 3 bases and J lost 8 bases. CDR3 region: CAWSRDRGHSPLHF. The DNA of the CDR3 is TGTGCCTGGAGCCGGGACAGGGGACATTCACCCCTCCACTTT.

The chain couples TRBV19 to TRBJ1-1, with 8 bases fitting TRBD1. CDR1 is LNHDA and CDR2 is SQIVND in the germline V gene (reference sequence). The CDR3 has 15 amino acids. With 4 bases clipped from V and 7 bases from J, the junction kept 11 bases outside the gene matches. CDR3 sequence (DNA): TGTGCCAGTAGTACTCTCTCAGGGGGCCCGAGTGAAGCTTTCTTT. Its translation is CASSTLSGGPSEAFF.

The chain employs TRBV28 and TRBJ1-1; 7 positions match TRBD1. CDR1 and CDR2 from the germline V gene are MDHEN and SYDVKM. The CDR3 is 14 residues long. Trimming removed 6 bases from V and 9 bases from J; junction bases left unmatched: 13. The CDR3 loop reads CASRSPRDSLQAFF. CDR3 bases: TGTGCCAGCAGGAGCCCCCGGGACAGCCTACAAGCTTTCTTT.

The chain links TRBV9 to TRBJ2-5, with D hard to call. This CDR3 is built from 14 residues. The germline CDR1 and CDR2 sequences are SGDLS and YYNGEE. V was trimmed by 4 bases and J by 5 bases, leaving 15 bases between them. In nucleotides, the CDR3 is TGTGCCAGCAGCAACCCCCCGGAGAGGGAGACCCAGTACTTC. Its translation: CASSNPPERETQYF.

The CDR3 region has the DNA TGCGCCAGCAGCTTGGAAGTAGCGGGAGAGGCAGATACGCAGTATTTT. It yields the protein CASSLEVAGEADTQYF. V usage is TRBV5-1 and J usage is TRBJ2-3; 9 bases are shared with TRBD2. J was trimmed by 4 bases and V by 0 bases; bases with no gene match: 6. CDR3 size: 16 residues. Germline V lookup: CDR1 SGHRS, CDR2 YFSETQ.

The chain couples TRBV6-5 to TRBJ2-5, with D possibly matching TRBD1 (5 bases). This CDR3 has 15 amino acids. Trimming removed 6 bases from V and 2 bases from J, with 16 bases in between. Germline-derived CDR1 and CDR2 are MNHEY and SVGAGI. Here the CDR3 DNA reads TGTGCCAGCAGGAAAAGACAGATAGCACAAGAGACCCAGTACTTC. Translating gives CASRKRQIAQETQYF.

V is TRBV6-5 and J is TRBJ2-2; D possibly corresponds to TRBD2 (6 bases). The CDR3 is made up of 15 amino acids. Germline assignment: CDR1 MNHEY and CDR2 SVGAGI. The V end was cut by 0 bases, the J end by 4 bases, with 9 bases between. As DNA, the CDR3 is TGTGCCAGCAGTTACTCGACCGGGGGCACCGGGGAGCTGTTTTTT. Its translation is CASSYSTGGTGELFF.